The clone carrying this TCR beta chain occurred many times. Its antigen is not known. Germline CDR1 SQVTM, CDR2 ANQGSEA. The trim removed 6 bases at V and 4 bases at J, leaving 14 bases unmatched. This CDR3 is built from 15 residues. This record comes from a study of CD8+CD57+ T cells in acquired aplastic anemia. Study information: Isolated CD4+ and CD8+ cells, once sorted, yielded DNA averaging around 3.3 ug. Notes on the study in general: Patients and controls shared about 27 CD8+ CDR3 sequences.

Profiling that covered TCR beta VDJ and CDR3 relied on genomic DNA as its template. In TCRdb, the reads were re-called with MiXCR into one record per CDR3 protein. The sample has about 160,000 distinct CDR3 sequences; approximately 40% are singletons. This chain links TRBV29-1 with TRBJ1-1; 7 bases align to TRBD1. The specimen was sorted CD4+, CD8+, or CD8+CD57+ T cells (not recorded which) from PBMCs. This clonotype originated in a human donor in good health. CDR3 sequence (DNA): TGCAGCGTGGGTACAGGGGTAAGCTCGGGCACTGAAGCTTTCTTT. Its translation: CSVGTGVSSGTEAFF.